Listed here are 27 T cell receptor beta chains from one sample, sequenced in a study of CD8 T cells in Susac syndrome. An input of roughly 0.5 to 1 ug of RNA was subjected to reverse transcription using random hexamers. MiXCR, applied by TCRdb to the immunoSEQ multiplex PCR reads, yields one record per CDR3 protein. The table has tens of thousands of distinct CDR3 sequences, roughly 96% seen once; the top ten hold about 0.39%. Sample: CD8+ T cells from PBMCs. The receptors here all came from a human donor with Susac syndrome.

The CDR3 here is CASSLGDGNSYEQYF. In nucleotides, the CDR3 is TGTGCCAGCAGCTTGGGGGACGGGAACTCCTACGAGCAGTACTTC. The chain uses TRBV7-9 and TRBJ2-7; D is possibly TRBD1 or TRBD2 (5 bases each). The CDR3 runs 15 residues. Trimming took off 3 bases at V and 0 bases at J, with 12 bases between the two ends. Germline assignment: CDR1 SEHNR and CDR2 FQNEAQ (reference sequence).

The V call is TRBV5-1, the J call TRBJ1-1, with D possibly being TRBD1 (6 bases). In germline, CDR1 is SGHRS, CDR2 YFSETQ. The CDR3 runs to 14 residues. The V and J ends lost 1 base and 4 bases respectively, with 11 bases between them. The DNA for the CDR3 is TGCGCCAGCAGCTTGTATCCAGGGGCCACTGAAGCTTTCTTT. Its translation is CASSLYPGATEAFF.

The CDR3 region is CASSTFWGDTDTQYF. In nucleotides, the CDR3 is TGTGCCAGCAGTACCTTCTGGGGGGATACAGATACGCAGTATTTT. This chain joins TRBV27 and TRBJ2-3; a weak D match, TRBD2 (6 bases). CDR3 length: 15 amino acids. V dropped 5 bases and J dropped 3 bases, with 15 bases sitting between them. Germline V CDR1 and CDR2: MNHEY, SMNVEV (reference sequence).

The chain uses TRBV6-1 and TRBJ2-3; D perhaps matches TRBD1 (6 bases). Trimming pared 6 bases from V and 6 bases from J, leaving 22 bases between. CDR3 length: 16 amino acids. CDR1 is MNHNS and CDR2 is SASEGT in the germline V gene. The CDR3 region has the DNA TGTGCCAGCAGGCCCATGACAGGTCTTCAATGGGATACGCAGTATTTT. Translating gives CASRPMTGLQWDTQYF.

The chain carries TRBV27 and TRBJ1-5; 8 bases are a match to TRBD1. This CDR3 has 14 amino acids. Trimming removed 9 bases from V and 4 bases from J; junction bases left unmatched: 8. Germline V gives CDR1 MNHEY, CDR2 SMNVEV (reference sequence). In DNA, the CDR3 is TGTGCCAGTGCACAGGGGGGGTGGAATCAGCCCCAGCATTTT. Protein product: CASAQGGWNQPQHF.

The chain couples TRBV20-1 to TRBJ2-7; D is perhaps TRBD2 (6 bases). Trimming took off 2 bases at V and 2 bases at J, with 16 bases between the two ends. Germline assignment: CDR1 DFQATT and CDR2 SNEGSKA (reference sequence). The CDR3 loop spans 15 amino acids. The CDR3 nucleotides are TGCAGTGCTAGACACCGGGAGAGGGTCCCCTACGAGCAGTACTTC. Translated: CSARHRERVPYEQYF.

The V call is TRBV20-1, the J call TRBJ2-7, with 9 bases fitting TRBD1. Looked up from germline, CDR1 is DFQATT and CDR2 is SNEGSKA (reference sequence). The CDR3 covers 14 residues. J lost 4 bases, V lost 6 bases, and 10 bases had no gene match. CDR3 coding DNA: TGCAGTGCCCGTGACCCGGGACAGGGTTACGAGCAGTACTTC. Residues: CSARDPGQGYEQYF.

The V and J genes are TRBV29-1 and TRBJ2-3, with 11 bases lining up with TRBD2. CDR3 length equals 15 residues. The V and J ends lost 8 bases and 3 bases, in that order; junction bases with no gene match: 10. Germline assignment: CDR1 SQVTM and CDR2 ANQGSEA. CDR3 DNA sequence: TGCAGCCTAGGGTCTAGCGGGAGGAGAACAGATACGCAGTATTTT. Translating it yields CSLGSSGRRTDTQYF.

The chain joins TRBV7-9 to TRBJ1-1, with D unresolved. V dropped 6 bases and J dropped 4 bases, with 12 bases sitting between them. Germline CDR1 is SEHNR and CDR2 is FQNEAQ (reference sequence). CDR3 length equals 13 residues. The CDR3 sequence is CASRPPEGTEAFF. For the CDR3, the DNA is TGTGCCAGCAGACCCCCGGAGGGCACTGAAGCTTTCTTT.

The chain employs TRBV5-3 and TRBJ2-5, with unresolved D. TRBV5-3 is reported as an ORF; its role is uncertain. CDR3 size: 10 residues. The V end lost 4 bases, the J end lost 5 bases, and 3 bases lay between the germline ends. The CDR3 loop is CARSIETQYF. The CDR3 nucleotides read TGTGCCAGAAGCATCGAGACCCAGTACTTC.

The J gene is TRBJ2-7, the V gene TRBV27; D is tentatively TRBD1 or TRBD2 (5 bases each). The CDR3 has 16 residues. The germline V gene encodes CDR1 MNHEY and CDR2 SMNVEV (reference sequence). Trimming took 4 bases from V and 3 from J, leaving 19 bases between them. The CDR3 sequence is CASSSSIGTVYYEQYF. The CDR3 DNA sequence: TGTGCCAGCAGTTCAAGCATTGGGACGGTATACTACGAGCAGTACTTC.

This clonotype was seen a single time. This chain links TRBV6-2 or TRBV6-3 with TRBJ2-5, with 8 positions matching TRBD2. J gave up 2 bases and V 3 bases, and 5 bases lay outside the gene matches. The CDR3 length is 15 residues. CDR1 is MNHEY and CDR2 is SVGEGT in the germline V gene. CDR3 nucleotide sequence: TGTGCCAGCAGTTATACTAGCGGCATACAAGAGACCCAGTACTTC. Encoded protein: CASSYTSGIQETQYF.

This chain links TRBV6-4 with TRBJ2-1; TRBD2 agrees at 8 bases. V shed 4 bases and J 0 bases; nucleotides not matched to a gene: 2. CDR1 and CDR2 from the germline V gene are MRHNA and SNTAGT. CDR3 length: 15 amino acids. This CDR3 is CASSGAGGSYNEQFF. CDR3 DNA sequence: TGTGCCAGCAGTGGGGCGGGAGGCTCCTACAATGAGCAGTTCTTC.

This clonotype has a single count. The gene calls are TRBV11-3 and TRBJ2-5; 8 bases agree with TRBD2. The CDR3 is 12 amino acids. V trimming: 6 bases; J trimming: 5 bases; junction bases outside the gene matches: 2. The germline CDR1 and CDR2 sequences are SGHNT and YENEEA. This chain's CDR3 is CASRGGGETQYF. CDR3 DNA sequence: TGTGCCAGCAGAGGCGGGGGGGAGACCCAGTACTTC.

The V gene is TRBV5-6, the J gene TRBJ2-7; 9 bases align to TRBD2. CDR3 size: 18 residues. J gave up 2 bases and V 1 base, and 13 bases lay outside the gene matches. Germline CDR1 SGHDT, CDR2 YYEEEE. The CDR3 coding sequence is TGTGCCAGCAGCTTGTCGGGGGTAGCGGGGGACCGGGCCTACGAGCAGTACGTC. It encodes CASSLSGVAGDRAYEQYV.

The J gene is TRBJ1-1, the V gene TRBV7-9; D is unclear. V lost 5 bases and J 0 bases, leaving 13 bases between the germline ends. The length of the CDR3 is 15 residues. CDR1 and CDR2 from the germline V gene are SEHNR and FQNEAQ (reference sequence). CDR3 loop: CASSLGRNLNTEAFF. The CDR3 DNA sequence: TGTGCCAGCAGCCTCGGACGGAATTTGAACACTGAAGCTTTCTTT.

The chain employs TRBV20-1 and TRBJ1-5; unclear D gene. The CDR3 is 16 residues long. The germline V gene encodes CDR1 DFQATT and CDR2 SNEGSKA (reference sequence). The V and J ends lost 0 bases and 3 bases respectively, with 15 bases between them. DNA of the CDR3: TGCAGTGCTAGAGATTGGGGTATAGGCCCCAATCAGCCCCAGCATTTT. Translated, it gives CSARDWGIGPNQPQHF.

The rearrangement joins TRBV29-1 to TRBJ1-1; no clear D gene. This CDR3 has 11 residues. Trimming stripped 5 bases from V and 1 base from J, with 5 bases between. Per the germline V gene, CDR1 is SQVTM and CDR2 is ANQGSEA. CDR3 nucleotide sequence: TGCAGCGTTTCACGGAACACTGAAGCTTTCTTT. Its protein is CSVSRNTEAFF. The full variable domain, its missing parts supplied by reference TRBV29-1 and TRBJ1-1, is SAVISQKPSRDICQRGTSLTIQCQVDSQVTMMFWYRQQPGQSLTLIATANQGSEATYESGFVIDKFPISRPNLTFSTLTVSNMSPEDSSIYLCSVSRNTEAFFGQGTRLTVV.

J is TRBJ2-5 and V is TRBV28; TRBD2 might be the D (6 bases). V was trimmed by 5 bases and J by 7 bases, leaving 20 bases between them. Looked up from germline, CDR1 is MDHEN and CDR2 is SYDVKM. The CDR3 contains 15 residues. DNA for the CDR3: TGTGCCAGCAGTCCACCCCTGAGAAGCGGGTGGACCCAGTACTTC. Translation gives CASSPPLRSGWTQYF.

The chain employs TRBV7-2 and TRBJ2-6; the match to TRBD1 covers 9 bases. J gave up 4 bases and V 5 bases, and 9 bases lay outside the gene matches. CDR3 size: 17 residues. Germline CDR1 SGHTA, CDR2 FQGNSA. The CDR3 DNA reads as TGTGCCAGCAGCCCCCCCGGACAGGGGTCCGGGGCCAACGTCCTGACTTTC. Translation gives CASSPPGQGSGANVLTF. Full variable domain (outside the CDR3, taken from reference TRBV7-2 and TRBJ2-6): GAGVSQSPSNKVTEKGKDVELRCDPISGHTALYWYRQSLGQGLEFLIYFQGNSAPDKSGLPSDRFSAERTGGSVSTLTIQRTQQEDSAVYLCASSPPGQGSGANVLTFGAGSRLTVL.

This sequence joins TRBV29-1 and TRBJ1-4; TRBD1 matches 7 bases. Trimming at V came to 4 bases and at J to 2 bases, leaving 7 bases not matched to a gene. Per germline, CDR1 SQVTM and CDR2 ANQGSEA. CDR3 size: 15 residues. The CDR3 sequence is CSVGRTGDTNEKLFF. The CDR3 bases are TGCAGCGTTGGCAGAACAGGGGATACTAATGAAAAACTGTTTTTT.

The chain uses TRBV27 and TRBJ2-1; 8 bases fit TRBD2. The J segment lost 8 bases and the V segment lost 4 bases, leaving 7 bases of the junction unmatched. The CDR3 is 14 residues long. Germline V gene sequence: CDR1 MNHEY, CDR2 SMNVEV (reference sequence). The CDR3, as DNA: TGTGCCAGCAGTTCTCGGGGGGGTTATGATGAGCAGTTCTTC. This encodes CASSSRGGYDEQFF.

The chain uses TRBV20-1 and TRBJ2-1; weak D call: TRBD2 (6 bases). Germline CDR1 is DFQATT and CDR2 is SNEGSKA (reference sequence). The CDR3 length is 13 residues. V lost 3 bases, J lost 0 bases, and 6 bases lay in between. For the CDR3, the DNA is TGCAGTGCTAGCGGGAGCTCCTACAATGAGCAGTTCTTC. Translated: CSASGSSYNEQFF.

This chain links TRBV20-1 with TRBJ1-2; D uncertain. From germline, CDR1 is DFQATT and CDR2 SNEGSKA (reference sequence). This CDR3 has 12 residues. Trimming took 6 bases from V and 0 from J, leaving 8 bases between them. The CDR3 protein is CSAPAPNYGYTF. The DNA for the CDR3 is TGCAGTGCCCCAGCCCCTAACTATGGCTACACCTTC.

This chain links TRBV20-1 with TRBJ1-2; a weak D match, TRBD1 (5 bases). This CDR3 has 11 residues. Trimming cost V 5 bases and J 5 bases, with 9 bases left between them. Germline V lookup: CDR1 DFQATT, CDR2 SNEGSKA (reference sequence). CDR3 loop: CSAGPGYGYTF. CDR3 DNA: TGCAGTGCTGGCCCAGGGTATGGCTACACCTTC.

This chain uses TRBV19 with TRBJ2-7; D remains ambiguous. The CDR3 totals 13 residues. The V and J ends lost 8 bases and 2 bases respectively, with 13 bases between them. Germline V gene sequence: CDR1 LNHDA, CDR2 SQIVND (reference sequence). CDR3 sequence: CASSYGVTYEQYF. The DNA of the CDR3 is TGTGCCAGTTCTTACGGCGTAACCTACGAGCAGTACTTC. Full variable domain (missing parts from reference TRBV19 and TRBJ2-7): DGGITQSPKYLFRKEGQNVTLSCEQNLNHDAMYWYRQDPGQGLRLIYYSQIVNDFQKGDIAEGYSVSREKKESFPLTVTSAQKNPTAFYLCASSYGVTYEQYFGPGTRLTVT.

The chain combines TRBV20-1 with TRBJ2-4; D remains unclear. This CDR3 has 14 amino acids. Trimming took 6 bases from V and 0 from J, leaving 12 bases between them. Per the germline V gene, CDR1 is DFQATT and CDR2 is SNEGSKA (reference sequence). CDR3 region: CSAPTGLAKNIQYF. CDR3 nucleotide sequence: TGCAGTGCCCCGACCGGCCTAGCCAAAAACATTCAGTACTTC.